The table lists the clone carrying this TCR beta chain with many counts. The data belong to a study of low-dose radiotherapy and immunotherapy resistance in tumors. Study at large: Dosing for Cohort 2 consisted of 1 Gy per fraction every two weeks, reaching a total of 13 Gy over 26 weeks.

Both TCRalpha and TCRbeta chains were reverse transcribed with V-gene-specific primers. Amplification, which lasted roughly 22 PCR cycles, used a constant-region primer and V-primer adapter to amplify TCRs. TCRdb fed the reads into MiXCR, producing one record per CDR3 protein. The sample lists about 39,000 distinct CDR3 sequences; more than 20% were seen once. The CDR3 is 14 residues long. The germline V gene encodes CDR1 SGHDN and CDR2 FVKESK. V shed 2 bases and J shed 5 bases, with 9 bases lying between them. The sample's time point: after trial treatment. Treatment here: LDRT plus nivolumab, ipilimumab, low-dose cyclophosphamide and aspirin (RACIN trial).

This clonotype originated in a female donor with ovarian cancer. The rearrangement joins TRBV14 to TRBJ2-2; no definite D call. This specimen was PBMCs, taken after low-dose radiotherapy plus immunotherapy. The CDR3 protein is CASSQLGWTGELFF. CDR3 DNA: TGTGCCAGCAGCCAACTGGGGTGGACCGGGGAGCTGTTTTTT.